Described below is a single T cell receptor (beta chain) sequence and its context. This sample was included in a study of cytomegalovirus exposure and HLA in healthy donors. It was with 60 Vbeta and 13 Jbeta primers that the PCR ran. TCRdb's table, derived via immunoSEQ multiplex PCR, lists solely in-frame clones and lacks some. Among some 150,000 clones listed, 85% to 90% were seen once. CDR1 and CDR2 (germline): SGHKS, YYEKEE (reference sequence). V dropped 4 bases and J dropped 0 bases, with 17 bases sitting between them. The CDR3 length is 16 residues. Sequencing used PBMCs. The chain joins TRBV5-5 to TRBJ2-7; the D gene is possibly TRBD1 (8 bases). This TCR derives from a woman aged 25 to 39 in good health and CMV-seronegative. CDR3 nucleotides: TGTGCCAGCAGCGCGGGGGACAGGTTGAGCTCCTACGAGCAGTACTTC. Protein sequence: CASSAGDRLSSYEQYF.